A single T cell receptor beta chain is shown here with its context. Its antigen is currently unknown. Time point noted: patch test 1, 2 weeks after DPC sensitization. Noted treatment: therapeutic diphenylcyclopropenone sensitization with weekly scalp DPC. Blood draws came before every patch-test application. The data originate from a study of human T cells and chemical hapten exposure. Study overall: Donors were sensitized with 2% DPC on the upper inner arm. Alopecia areata, totalis or universalis was found in mostly female patients. Study results and caveats: Patch test score rose with PT1 expanded TCR count, significant at thresholds 8, 16 and 32, not 4.

The length of the CDR3 is 15 residues. The V segment lost 0 bases and the J segment 4 bases; nucleotides outside the gene matches: 5. Germline-derived CDR1 and CDR2 are DFQATT and SNEGSKA (reference sequence). TCRdb re-called the RACE reads through MiXCR, storing one row per CDR3 protein. The table includes approximately 400,000 distinct CDR3 sequences, 4.8% detected once. The V call is TRBV20-1, the J call TRBJ2-7, with TRBD2 matching 11 bases. The sequence was collected from a woman between 45 and 60 years old with alopecia areata. Some clones in this sample may be carry-over from other donors' samples. The sample here was whole blood, taken in connection with sensitization to the hapten diphenylcyclopropenone (DPC). DNA of the CDR3: TGCAGTGCTAGAGATGGGGGGACTAGCGGATACGAGCAGTACTTC. Its protein is CSARDGGTSGYEQYF.